These T cell receptor beta chains were read from a single sample in a study of CD8+ T cells in alopecia areata. The table came from immunoSEQ multiplex PCR; TCRdb's copy has only in-frame clones and leaves some out. The sample comprises over 150,000 clones, around 63% of which are singletons, and around 1.6% rests with the top ten. The sequencing used CD4+ T cells sorted from blood, collected at week 0. The origin of the receptors is a human donor with alopecia areata. Each CDR3 is given with its conserved first and last residue. The D gene is left open where the match is weak. Rows give clone size only sometimes, using once, few, many, or a class for an expanded clone.

TRBJ2-7 | few | . | TRBV7-9 | TGTGCCAGCAGCTCAGGGGACTCCTACGAGCAGTACTTC | CASSSGDSYEQYF
TRBJ2-1 | . | . | TRBV27 | TGTGCCAGCAGTAGTGGGATCTTCTCCTACAATGAGCAGTTCTTC | CASSSGIFSYNEQFF
TRBJ1-4 | . | . | TRBV29-1 | TGCAGCGTTGCGCTGGCGGCAGGGGCTGGGGAAAAACTGTTTTTT | CSVALAAGAGEKLFF
TRBJ1-2 | . | . | TRBV29-1 | TGCAGCGTTGGCGAGCAGTATGGCTACACCTTC | CSVGEQYGYTF
TRBJ2-3 | . | . | TRBV7-2 | TGTGCCAGCAGCCCAGCGGTGGGGGACAATACAGATACGCAGTATTTT | CASSPAVGDNTDTQYF
TRBJ1-2 | . | . | TRBV19 | TGTGCCAGTAGTATTAGCGGGACAAGGGCTAACTATGGCTACACCTTC | CASSISGTRANYGYTF
TRBJ1-2 | . | . | TRBV30 | TGTGCCTCTCGGACCCAGGGCTACACCTTC | CASRTQGYTF
TRBJ1-1 | . | . | TRBV27 | TGTGCCAGCAGTTTCAGGGTTCCCCTCACTGAAGCTTTCTTT | CASSFRVPLTEAFF
TRBJ2-7 | . | TRBD1 | TRBV30 | TGTGCCTGGAACAGGGGAAAGGGACGCGAGCAGTACTTC | CAWNRGKGREQYF
TRBJ2-5 | . | TRBD2 | TRBV7-6 | TGTGCCAGCAGCTTAGACCCCCCCCGGGCCTTTACCGGGACTAGCCGGGAGACCCAGTACTTC | CASSLDPPRAFTGTSRETQYF
TRBJ2-3 | . | TRBD2 | TRBV5-1 | TGCGCCAGCAGCTTGGGGACTAGCCTAGATACGCAGTATTTT | CASSLGTSLDTQYF
TRBJ2-3 | few | . | TRBV4-3 | TGCGCCAGCAGCCAAGAAGCAGGGAGGATACGCACAGATACGCAGTATTTT | CASSQEAGRIRTDTQYF
TRBJ2-5 | few | TRBD1 | TRBV29-1 | TGCAGCGTTGATCAAGCAGGGGGAGAGACCCAGTACTTC | CSVDQAGGETQYF
TRBJ2-6 | few | . | TRBV7-3 | TGTGCCAGCAGCTCTCCAGGAGGCAACGTCCTGACTTTC | CASSSPGGNVLTF
TRBJ2-5 | few | . | TRBV2 | TGTGCCAGCAGCCCCCGGCGGGGCTCGGGGTACCAAGAGACCCAGTACTTC | CASSPRRGSGYQETQYF
TRBJ2-7 | few | TRBD1 | TRBV5-1 | TGCGCCAGCAGCTCGGGGGACAGGGACTCCTACGAGCAGTACTTC | CASSSGDRDSYEQYF
TRBJ1-2 | . | TRBD1 | TRBV29-1 | TGCAGCGTTGACGGGTCGCAGGGGGCGCGCGGCTACACCTTC | CSVDGSQGARGYTF
TRBJ1-2 | . | . | TRBV29-1 | TGCAGCGTTGTACAGGGAGGTGGCTACACCTTC | CSVVQGGGYTF
TRBJ2-1 | few | TRBD2 | TRBV15 | TGTGCCACCAGCAAACCGGGGGGGTCATACAATGAGCAGTTCTTC | CATSKPGGSYNEQFF
TRBJ1-5 | . | . | TRBV30 | TGTGCCTGGAGTGTACTAGGGCAAAGCAATCAGCCCCAGCATTTT | CAWSVLGQSNQPQHF
TRBJ1-1 | . | . | TRBV30 | TGTGCCTGGAGTAGACCACTCGATCTACCCCCTGAAGCTTTCTTT | CAWSRPLDLPPEAFF
TRBJ2-5 | . | TRBD2 | TRBV2 | TGTGCCAGCAACCTGATGAGGACTAGCGGGGGTTCACAAGAGACCCAGTACTTC | CASNLMRTSGGSQETQYF
TRBJ2-7 | . | . | TRBV5-1 | TGCGCCAGCAGCTTAAACTACAGGCCCGACGAGCAGTACTTC | CASSLNYRPDEQYF
TRBJ1-2 | few | . | TRBV30 | TGTGCCTGGAGGAGTTGGCGGGCGCTTGGCTACACCTTC | CAWRSWRALGYTF
TRBJ2-3 | few | . | TRBV2 | TGTGCCAGCAGCTCGACTAGGGCGGGACAAGATACGCAGTATTTT | CASSSTRAGQDTQYF
TRBJ2-1 | . | . | TRBV7-2 | TGTGCCAGCAGAGTGAATAGAGGGGGGGCCGGTGAGCAGTTCTTC | CASRVNRGGAGEQFF
TRBJ2-7 | . | . | TRBV5-1 | TGCGCCAGCAGCCCTGATACGAGGTACGAGCAGTACTTC | CASSPDTRYEQYF
TRBJ2-7 | . | . | TRBV6-5 | TGTGCCAGCAGAGTGAACAGGGACCGCGAGCAGTACTTC | CASRVNRDREQYF
TRBJ1-2 | . | . | TRBV13 | TGTGCCAGCAGCCTAGACGGAGGGGCTAACTATGGCTACACCTTC | CASSLDGGANYGYTF
TRBJ2-3 | . | TRBD2 | TRBV15 | TGTGCCACCAGCCGGCTAGCGGGACTCACAGATACGCAGTATTTT | CATSRLAGLTDTQYF
TRBJ2-5 | . | . | TRBV10-2 | TGCGCCAGCAGTGACTCGGACCAGGAGGAGACCCAGTACTTC | CASSDSDQEETQYF
TRBJ1-2 | . | . | TRBV4-1 | TGCGCCAGCAGCCAGAGGTCAGGGGAAACGAAACTGAAGAGTGCATGGGGCGTCTACACCTTC | CASSQRSGETKLKSAWGVYTF
TRBJ2-4 | . | . | TRBV18 | TGTGCCAGCTCACCACAAAGGGACTTATTAAACATTCAGTACTTC | CASSPQRDLLNIQYF
TRBJ1-2 | few | TRBD1 | TRBV27 | TGTGCCACCCGAGAGGGGGCTCACGGCTACACCTTC | CATREGAHGYTF
TRBJ2-1 | . | . | TRBV7-9 | TGTGCCAGCAGCTTTGGTATCGATGAGCAGTTCTTC | CASSFGIDEQFF
TRBJ1-1 | once | TRBD1 | TRBV5-1 | TGCGCCAGCAGCCGACAGGGAGAGTCCATGAACACTGAAGCTTTCTTT | CASSRQGESMNTEAFF
TRBJ2-7 | . | . | TRBV5-4 | TGTGCCAGCAGCTTCCCGGGGGGCGCATCCTACGAGCAGTACTTC | CASSFPGGASYEQYF
TRBJ2-7 | few | . | TRBV4-3 | TGCGCCAGCAGCCAAGAGAGGTGGTACGAGCAGTACTTC | CASSQERWYEQYF
TRBJ1-4 | . | . | TRBV5-1 | TGCGCCAGCAGCCCCGAACCCAAGTATGAAAAACTGTTTTTT | CASSPEPKYEKLFF
TRBJ2-1 | . | TRBD1 | TRBV2 | TGTGCCGGTGGGACAGAATCTTACAATGAGCAGTTCTTC | CAGGTESYNEQFF
TRBJ2-1 | . | TRBD2 | TRBV29-1 | TGCAGCGTAGACCGACTAGCGGGGTCCTACAATGAGCAGTTCTTC | CSVDRLAGSYNEQFF
TRBJ1-2 | . | . | TRBV7-2 | TGTGCCAGCAGCTTAAAATCTAACTATGGCTACACCTTC | CASSLKSNYGYTF
TRBJ1-2 | . | . | TRBV4-3 | TGCGCCAGCAGCCCTGAGGGCCCTCGTGGCTACACCTTC | CASSPEGPRGYTF
TRBJ1-1 | . | . | TRBV19 | TGTGCCAGTAGTAGGGCAGGACGAGGAAATTGGTACACTGAAGCTTTCTTT | CASSRAGRGNWYTEAFF
TRBJ1-1 | . | . | TRBV29-1 | TGCAGCGTCCGAAGAGTCATGGACACTGAAGCTTTCTTT | CSVRRVMDTEAFF
TRBJ1-5 | . | . | TRBV7-3 | TGTGCCAGCAGCTTAGGCAGAAATCAGCCCCAGCATTTT | CASSLGRNQPQHF
TRBJ2-1 | . | . | TRBV10-3 | TGTGCCATTAAGACAGTCTCCTACAATGAGCAGTTCTTC | CAIKTVSYNEQFF
TRBJ2-3 | . | . | TRBV7-9 | TGTGCCAGCAGCCCGACAGGAGATACGCAGTATTTT | CASSPTGDTQYF
TRBJ1-1 | . | TRBD1 | TRBV30 | TGTGCCTGGAGTGACAGGGGGGACACTGAAGCTTTCTTT | CAWSDRGDTEAFF
TRBJ2-3 | . | . | TRBV4-1 | TGCGCCAGCAGCCGCTACATAGGAGATACGCAGTATTTT | CASSRYIGDTQYF
TRBJ1-6 | . | TRBD1 | TRBV2 | TGTGCCAGCACTAACGGACAGGTCCCCAATTCACCCCTCCACTTT | CASTNGQVPNSPLHF
TRBJ1-1 | few | . | TRBV25-1 | TGTGCCAGCAGCCTGGGGAGTGGCACTGAAGCTTTCTTT | CASSLGSGTEAFF